One sample yielded the 27 T cell receptor beta chains listed below, sequenced in a study of Graves' ophthalmopathy and Graves' hyperthyroidism. Transcripts of RNA were the source for amplifying TCR beta CDR3 regions. First-round RT-PCR with HTBI primers preceded a second-round multiplex PCR. TCRdb passed the multiplex PCR reads through MiXCR, listing each CDR3 protein once. The sample lists some 390,000 distinct CDR3 sequences; approximately 20% were seen once. The sample consisted of peripheral blood. The source is a woman aged 18-35 years with Graves' ophthalmopathy.

This clonotype was recorded many times. The CDR3 DNA sequence: TGTGCCAGCAGTGGACGGGACAGGTCATTCACCGGGGAGCTGTTTTTT. It encodes CASSGRDRSFTGELFF. This chain uses TRBV12-3 or TRBV12-4 with TRBJ2-2; 8 bases are shared with TRBD1. The CDR3 has 16 amino acids. V shed 5 bases, J shed 4 bases, and the junction held 9 bases outside the gene matches.

CDR3 bases: TGTGCCAGCAGAAGGGACAGCTGGACTGAAGCTTTCTTT. This codes for CASRRDSWTEAFF. This rearrangement joins TRBV6-1 to TRBJ1-1; TRBD1 aligns across 7 bases. CDR1 MNHNS and CDR2 SASEGT come from the germline V gene. The J segment lost 5 bases and the V segment lost 6 bases, leaving 6 bases of the junction unmatched. The CDR3 is 13 residues long.

This clonotype was picked up many times. CDR3 sequence reads: CASNFQSQQGVGRSEAFF. Written as DNA, the CDR3 is TGTGCCAGCAACTTCCAGAGCCAACAGGGGGTCGGTAGGTCTGAAGCTTTCTTT. The chain uses TRBV11-2 and TRBJ1-1; TRBD1 aligns across 8 bases. The CDR3 contains 18 residues. Germline-derived CDR1 and CDR2 are SGHAT and FQNNGV. Trimming took 7 bases from V and 6 from J; bases not matched to a gene: 22.

The V call is TRBV6-1, the J call TRBJ1-1, with 11 bases matching TRBD1. Trimming at V came to 1 base and at J to 7 bases, leaving 5 bases not matched to a gene. Germline loops: CDR1 MNHNS, CDR2 SASEGT. CDR3 length: 15 amino acids. The chain's CDR3 is CASSEVPGQGDEAFF. The CDR3 nucleotides read TGTGCCAGCAGTGAAGTCCCGGGACAGGGGGATGAAGCTTTCTTT.

This clonotype was detected ten times or more. The CDR3 sequence: CSADLAGVSPSTDTQYF. In DNA, the CDR3 is TGCAGTGCTGATTTAGCGGGGGTGAGCCCTAGCACAGATACGCAGTATTTT. The chain recombines TRBV20-1 with TRBJ2-3; the match to TRBD2 covers 9 bases. J gave up 0 bases and V 5 bases, and 12 bases lay outside the gene matches. This CDR3 has 17 amino acids. The V gene's germline CDR1 is DFQATT and CDR2 SNEGSKA (reference sequence).

The chain is built from TRBV28 and TRBJ1-5, with D possibly being TRBD1 (6 bases). This CDR3 has 13 residues. With 11 bases removed from V and 3 bases from J, the gap between germline ends came to 14 bases. From germline, CDR1 is MDHEN and CDR2 SYDVKM. CDR3 DNA sequence: TGTGCCGCCAGGACAGCGCCCAATCAGCCCCAGCATTTT. It specifies CAARTAPNQPQHF.

The table lists this clonotype with a few counts. This sequence joins TRBV5-4 and TRBJ2-5; weak D call: TRBD2 (5 bases). CDR1 is SGHNT and CDR2 is YYREEE in the germline V gene (reference sequence). CDR3 length: 16 residues. Trimming removed 0 bases at V and 2 bases at J, with 14 bases between. The CDR3 protein is CASSLGISGFQETQYF. The CDR3 region has the DNA TGTGCCAGCAGCTTGGGTATATCGGGGTTTCAAGAGACCCAGTACTTC. The full variable domain, in which reference TRBV5-4 and TRBJ2-5 provide the parts outside the CDR3, is ETGVTQSPTHLIKTRGQQVTLRCSSQSGHNTVSWYQQALGQGPQFIFQYYREEENGRGNFPPRFSGLQFPNYSSELNVNALELDDSALYLCASSLGISGFQETQYFGPGTRLLVL.

This clonotype was seen ten or more times. This chain connects TRBV5-1 to TRBJ2-7; tentatively, D is TRBD2 (5 bases). V lost 3 bases and J lost 4, with 14 bases in between. Per germline, CDR1 SGHRS and CDR2 YFSETQ. The CDR3 is made up of 14 amino acids. CDR3 sequence: CASSYYRGSYEQYF. The CDR3 DNA sequence: TGCGCCAGCAGCTATTATCGGGGATCTTACGAGCAGTACTTC.

This clonotype was counted ten times or more. The rearrangement links TRBV10-3 to TRBJ1-5; possible D gene TRBD1, 6 bases. Germline values: CDR1 ENHRY, CDR2 SYGVKD. The CDR3 extends over 14 amino acids. The germline V and J ends were trimmed by 6 bases and 3 bases, with 12 bases remaining between them. The CDR3 sequence is CAIRGGGLNQPQHF. Here the CDR3 DNA reads TGTGCCATCAGGGGAGGGGGTCTCAATCAGCCCCAGCATTTT.

This clonotype was detected ten times or more. The chain employs TRBV16 and TRBJ2-7; 9 nucleotides line up with TRBD1. The germline V gene encodes CDR1 KGHSY and CDR2 FQNENV. The junction had 6 bases not matched to a gene; V was cut back by 0 bases and J by 6 bases. The CDR3 length is 15 residues. The CDR3 nucleotides read TGTGCCAGCAGCCAATCAAACAGGGGGCCAGGCGAGCAGTACTTC. It codes for CASSQSNRGPGEQYF.

This clonotype appeared many times. The J gene is TRBJ2-2, the V gene TRBV18; 9 bases match TRBD1. V shed 3 bases and J 7 bases; nucleotides not matched to a gene: 6. The CDR3 contains 15 residues. The V gene's germline CDR1 is KGHSH and CDR2 LQKENI. CDR3 in DNA: TGTGCCAGCTCACCCTGGACAGGGGAGAACGGGGAGCTGTTTTTT. Encoded protein: CASSPWTGENGELFF.

This clonotype was picked up many times. The V gene is TRBV20-1, the J gene TRBJ2-7, with a tentative D call TRBD2 (6 bases). The germline V gene has CDR1 DFQATT and CDR2 SNEGSKA (reference sequence). The V end lost 0 bases, the J end lost 3 bases, and 12 bases lay between the germline ends. The CDR3 sequence is 14 residues long. The CDR3 nucleotides read TGCAGTGCTAGAGATCTGGCGGGATTCTACGAGCAGTACTTC. Its translation is CSARDLAGFYEQYF.

This clonotype showed up many times. The chain is built from TRBV5-1 and TRBJ1-1; D gene unclear. V dropped 0 bases and J dropped 2 bases, with 8 bases sitting between them. Germline-derived CDR1 and CDR2 are SGHRS and YFSETQ. CDR3 length: 14 amino acids. CDR3 DNA sequence: TGCGCCAGCAGCTTGGGGCCAACAAACACTGAAGCTTTCTTT. Translation: CASSLGPTNTEAFF. Full variable domain (missing parts from reference TRBV5-1 and TRBJ1-1): KAGVTQTPRYLIKTRGQQVTLSCSPISGHRSVSWYQQTPGQGLQFLFEYFSETQRNKGNFPGRFSGRQFSNSRSEMNVSTLELGDSALYLCASSLGPTNTEAFFGQGTRLTVV.

Many counts were recorded for this clonotype. The V gene is TRBV12-3 or TRBV12-4, the J gene TRBJ2-7, with D perhaps TRBD2 (6 bases). Trimming removed 1 base from V and 0 bases from J, with 16 bases in between. This CDR3 comprises 17 residues. The CDR3 DNA reads TGTGCCAGCAGTTTAGGGGTTGTGGAGGGGAGCTCCTACGAGCAGTACTTC. Encoded protein: CASSLGVVEGSSYEQYF.

This clonotype was observed many times. The J gene is TRBJ2-7, the V gene TRBV27; 12 nucleotides match TRBD1. Germline CDR1 and CDR2: MNHEY and SMNVEV (reference sequence). This CDR3 is 15 amino acids long. Losses at the gene ends were 11 bases for V and 12 bases for J; bases not matched to a gene: 20. This CDR3 is CAPPGGRDRGRRRYF. The DNA for the CDR3 is TGTGCCCCCCCGGGGGGGAGGGACAGGGGGCGCCGTCGGTACTTC.

This clonotype has a count of ten or more. J is TRBJ2-7 and V is TRBV24-1, with D possibly being TRBD1 (7 bases). Germline lookup yields CDR1 KGHDR and CDR2 SFDVKD. The CDR3 is 16 amino acids. V lost 2 bases and J 0 bases, leaving 13 bases between the germline ends. This CDR3 is CATSDSRGASSYEQYF. In nucleotides, the CDR3 is TGTGCCACCAGTGATTCCAGGGGGGCCAGCTCCTACGAGCAGTACTTC.

This clonotype was counted ten times or more. The chain links TRBV12-3 or TRBV12-4 to TRBJ2-3, with 10 bases identical to TRBD2. With 6 bases clipped from V and 3 bases from J, the junction kept 3 bases outside the gene matches. The CDR3 contains 14 residues. The CDR3 region has the DNA TGTGCCAGCAGCCTAGCGGGAGTAACAGATACGCAGTATTTT. Protein: CASSLAGVTDTQYF.

The chain combines TRBV28 with TRBJ1-5; 9 bases are shared with TRBD1. Germline CDR1 MDHEN, CDR2 SYDVKM. Trimming cost V 9 bases and J 2 bases; bases outside gene matches: 8. This CDR3 is 15 amino acids long. CDR3 amino acids: CASNRGRVGNQPQHF. CDR3 sequence (DNA): TGTGCCAGTAACAGGGGGCGGGTGGGCAATCAGCCCCAGCATTTT.

In its sample, this clonotype was seen many times. This chain uses TRBV6-4 with TRBJ1-5, with D unclear. Trimming pared 4 bases from V and 4 bases from J, leaving 17 bases between. The V gene's germline CDR1 is MRHNA and CDR2 SNTAGT. CDR3 size: 16 residues. The CDR3 DNA follows: TGTGCCAGCAGTGCCGAGATGTCGATGGGGAATCAGCCCCAGCATTTT. Translation: CASSAEMSMGNQPQHF.

The gene calls are TRBV18 and TRBJ1-1; the match to TRBD1 covers 7 bases. The CDR3 is 18 residues long. V shed 1 base, J shed 5 bases, and the junction held 16 bases outside the gene matches. From germline, CDR1 is KGHSH and CDR2 LQKENI. The DNA of the CDR3 is TGTGCCAGCTCACCACTTTCTTTGGGACAGCTAACCCAAACTGAAGCTTTCTTT. It yields the protein CASSPLSLGQLTQTEAFF.

This clonotype was seen repeatedly, ten times or more. The rearrangement joins TRBV28 to TRBJ2-2; D assignment may be TRBD1 or TRBD2 (5 bases each). CDR1 MDHEN and CDR2 SYDVKM come from the germline V gene. The CDR3 extends over 16 amino acids. V gave up 0 bases and J gave up 4 bases, with 12 bases separating them. The CDR3 reads CASSLWDGAPTGELFF. The CDR3 coding sequence is TGTGCCAGCAGTTTATGGGACGGGGCCCCCACCGGGGAGCTGTTTTTT. Drawing the rest from reference TRBV28 and TRBJ2-2, the complete variable domain is DVKVTQSSRYLVKRTGEKVFLECVQDMDHENMFWYRQDPGLGLRLIYFSYDVKMKEKGDIPEGYSVSREKKERFSLILESASTNQTSMYLCASSLWDGAPTGELFFGEGSRLTVL.

The table lists this clonotype with many counts. The rearrangement links TRBV30 to TRBJ2-7, with TRBD1 matching 7 bases. CDR1 GTSNPN and CDR2 SVGIG come from the germline V gene (reference sequence). The CDR3 covers 14 residues. V shed 1 base and J 5 bases; nucleotides not matched to a gene: 8. CDR3 sequence reads: CAWSARQGWDEQYF. In DNA form, the CDR3 reads TGTGCCTGGAGTGCCCGACAGGGCTGGGACGAGCAGTACTTC.

This clonotype was seen repeatedly, ten times or more. The chain joins TRBV6-1 to TRBJ2-7, with 9 bases aligning to TRBD1. V was pared by 6 bases and J by 7 bases, with 7 bases of the junction left unmatched. Germline loops: CDR1 MNHNS, CDR2 SASEGT. The CDR3 is 13 residues long. The CDR3 DNA follows: TGTGCCAGCAGGCCGGGACAGGGTAGGGAGCAGTACTTC. Protein: CASRPGQGREQYF.

This clonotype was found many times. The rearrangement links TRBV11-2 to TRBJ2-5; 9 bases align to TRBD1. Germline assignment: CDR1 SGHAT and CDR2 FQNNGV. There are 12 residues in the CDR3. J lost 5 bases, V lost 8 bases, and 3 bases had no gene match. The CDR3 nucleotides read TGTGCCAGCCAAACAGGGGGCGAGACCCAGTACTTC. Protein sequence: CASQTGGETQYF.

This clonotype was observed at least ten times. CDR3 region: CASSQVPVRNTEAFF. In DNA, the CDR3 is TGCGCCAGCAGCCAAGTCCCAGTGCGGAACACTGAAGCTTTCTTT. The V gene is TRBV4-3, the J gene TRBJ1-1; D gene ambiguous. V was clipped by 1 base and J by 1 base, with 10 bases between them. In germline, CDR1 is LGHNA, CDR2 YSLEER. The CDR3 loop spans 15 amino acids.

Ten or more counts support this clonotype. J is TRBJ2-2 and V is TRBV19; tentatively, D is TRBD2 (5 bases). The V and J ends lost 5 bases and 3 bases respectively, with 19 bases between them. Germline CDR1 and CDR2: LNHDA and SQIVND (reference sequence). CDR3 length: 17 residues. In nucleotides, the CDR3 is TGTGCCAGTAGTGGTGGCGTCCTCCCGCGGGACACCGGGGAGCTGTTTTTT. Its translation is CASSGGVLPRDTGELFF.

This clonotype was detected many times. This sequence joins TRBV6-5 and TRBJ1-6, with D unresolved. Germline V lookup: CDR1 MNHEY, CDR2 SVGAGI. V lost 4 bases and J 9 bases, leaving 13 bases between the germline ends. CDR3 size: 14 residues. The CDR3 loop is CASSWTASGSPLHF. Written as DNA, the CDR3 is TGTGCCAGCAGTTGGACCGCCTCGGGTTCACCCCTCCACTTT.